This TCR beta chain was sequenced in a study of T cell repertoires in cytomegalovirus infection. Turning to the study itself: Matching HLA type, along with CMV infection, was indicated by public TCR beta signatures.

TCRdb called the reads again in MiXCR, with one record for every CDR3 protein. Of fewer than 550,000 distinct CDR3 sequences listed, approximately 26% are singletons. A word on this clonotype: Its antigen is not identified.

Trimming left V 0 bases short and J 7 bases short, with 14 bases between. This CDR3 contains 15 residues. The germline V gene has CDR1 SGHRS and CDR2 YFSETQ. Whole-study results and caveats: Predominance within the ex vivo response was attributable to HLA-C-restricted CMV-specific TCR beta clonotypes. Adding up the frequency of public TCR beta families identified people who carried CMV plus the relevant HLA.

The chain links TRBV5-1 to TRBJ2-1, with D perhaps assigned TRBD1 or TRBD2 (5 bases each). The source material was PBMCs. This clonotype was sampled from a human donor in good health (CMV status not recorded). Some clones in this sample may be carry-over from other donors' samples. The CDR3 DNA reads as TGCGCCAGCAGCTTGGCAGTCCAGGGAGTTAATGAGCAGTTCTTC. Its translation is CASSLAVQGVNEQFF.